These 8 T cell receptor beta chains were sequenced from one sample in a study of metastatic and nonmetastatic thyroid tumors. From the PCR reads, TCRdb re-called clones with MiXCR. The sample holds around 50,000 clones; less than 30% are singletons and the top ten take approximately 15%. Every patient was untreated before thyroid surgery. The sample taken for sequencing was blood. The receptor source for this set is a female donor with papillary thyroid cancer or a benign thyroid nodule (not recorded which). Some clones in this sample may be carry-over from other donors' samples.

The gene calls are TRBV7-9 and TRBJ1-3; D is perhaps TRBD1 (5 bases). V dropped 7 bases and J dropped 3 bases, with 13 bases sitting between them. The CDR3 is 14 amino acids. The germline CDR1 and CDR2 sequences are SEHNR and FQNEAQ (reference sequence). This CDR3 is CASILGLDGNTIYF. The CDR3 DNA sequence: TGTGCCAGCATCTTGGGACTGGATGGAAACACCATATATTTT.

In this sample, this clone turned up many times. A much larger clone is a single base away; this may be a read error. The chain is built from TRBV20-1 and TRBJ2-7; 7 nucleotides match TRBD2. J gave up 6 bases and V 6 bases, and 14 bases lay outside the gene matches. The CDR3 runs to 14 residues. From germline, CDR1 is DFQATT and CDR2 SNEGSKA (reference sequence). The DNA for the CDR3 is TGCAGTGCGGGGGGGATGGGGTTGGGGCGCGAGCAGTACTTC. Protein product: CSAGGMGLGREQYF.

CDR3 protein: CASSQASGSYYEQYF. The CDR3 coding sequence is TGTGCCAGCAGCCAGGCTAGCGGGAGTTACTACGAGCAGTACTTC. The chain carries TRBV4-2 and TRBJ2-7, with 10 bases lining up with TRBD2. Trimming cost V 3 bases and J 3 bases; bases outside gene matches: 5. CDR3 size: 15 residues. The germline CDR1 and CDR2 sequences are LGHNA and YNFKEQ.

The table lists this clone with a few counts. The V and J genes are TRBV27 and TRBJ2-3; D gene uncertain. CDR3 length: 11 residues. Per germline, CDR1 MNHEY and CDR2 SMNVEV (reference sequence). V was shortened by 4 bases and J by 2 bases, with 1 base between the two germline ends. The CDR3 is CASSSTDTQYF. Written as DNA, the CDR3 is TGTGCCAGCAGTTCCACAGATACGCAGTATTTT.

V is TRBV12-5 and J is TRBJ2-7; TRBD2 aligns across 12 bases. Germline CDR1 reads LGHNT; CDR2 reads FRNRAP. J was trimmed by 4 bases and V by 1 base; bases with no gene match: 8. The CDR3 covers 17 residues. Written as DNA, the CDR3 is TGTGCTAGTGGTTTGGGGACTAGCGGGACGATGGGGTACGAGCAGTACTTC. Translating it yields CASGLGTSGTMGYEQYF.

The chain joins TRBV4-1 to TRBJ2-3; 9 positions agree with TRBD2. Germline V lookup: CDR1 MGHRA, CDR2 YSYEKL. J lost 3 bases, V lost 1 base, and 11 bases had no gene match. The CDR3 totals 18 residues. Here the CDR3 reads CASSQAYTAGGVTDTQYF. Written as DNA, the CDR3 is TGCGCCAGCAGCCAAGCTTATACGGCGGGAGGGGTGACAGATACGCAGTATTTT.

The sample holds a few counts of this clone. The chain joins TRBV28 to TRBJ1-3, with D possibly matching TRBD1 (5 bases). The CDR3 totals 15 residues. Germline V lookup: CDR1 MDHEN, CDR2 SYDVKM. V was pared by 6 bases and J by 7 bases, with 19 bases between. As DNA, the CDR3 is TGTGCCAGCAGCACACTCGGGGACGGGCTGAACACCATATATTTT. It yields the protein CASSTLGDGLNTIYF.

CDR3 sequence reads: CASSLMENYEQYF. For the CDR3, the DNA is TGTGCCAGCAGCTTAATGGAGAACTACGAGCAGTACTTC. The chain employs TRBV3-1 and TRBJ2-7; D is uncertain. Germline values: CDR1 LGHDT, CDR2 YNNKEL (reference sequence). This CDR3 has 13 amino acids. V lost 5 bases and J 3 bases, leaving 11 bases between the germline ends.